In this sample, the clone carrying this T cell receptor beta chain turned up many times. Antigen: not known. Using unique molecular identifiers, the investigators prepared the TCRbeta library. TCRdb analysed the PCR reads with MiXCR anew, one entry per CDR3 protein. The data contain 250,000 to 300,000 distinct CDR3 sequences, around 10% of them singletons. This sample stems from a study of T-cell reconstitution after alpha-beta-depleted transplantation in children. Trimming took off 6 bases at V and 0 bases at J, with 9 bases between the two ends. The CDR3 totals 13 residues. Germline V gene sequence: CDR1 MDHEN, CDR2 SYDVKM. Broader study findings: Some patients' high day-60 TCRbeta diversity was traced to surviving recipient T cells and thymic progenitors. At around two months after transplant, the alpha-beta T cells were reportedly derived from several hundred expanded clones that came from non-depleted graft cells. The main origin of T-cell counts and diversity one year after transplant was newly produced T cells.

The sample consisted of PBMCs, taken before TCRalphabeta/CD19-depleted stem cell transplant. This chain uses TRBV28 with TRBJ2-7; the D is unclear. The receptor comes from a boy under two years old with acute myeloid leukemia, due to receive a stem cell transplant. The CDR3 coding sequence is TGTGCCAGCAGAGGGATCTTCTCCTACGAGCAGTACTTC. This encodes CASRGIFSYEQYF. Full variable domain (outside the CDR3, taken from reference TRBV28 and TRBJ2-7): DVKVTQSSRYLVKRTGEKVFLECVQDMDHENMFWYRQDPGLGLRLIYFSYDVKMKEKGDIPEGYSVSREKKERFSLILESASTNQTSMYLCASRGIFSYEQYFGPGTRLTVT.